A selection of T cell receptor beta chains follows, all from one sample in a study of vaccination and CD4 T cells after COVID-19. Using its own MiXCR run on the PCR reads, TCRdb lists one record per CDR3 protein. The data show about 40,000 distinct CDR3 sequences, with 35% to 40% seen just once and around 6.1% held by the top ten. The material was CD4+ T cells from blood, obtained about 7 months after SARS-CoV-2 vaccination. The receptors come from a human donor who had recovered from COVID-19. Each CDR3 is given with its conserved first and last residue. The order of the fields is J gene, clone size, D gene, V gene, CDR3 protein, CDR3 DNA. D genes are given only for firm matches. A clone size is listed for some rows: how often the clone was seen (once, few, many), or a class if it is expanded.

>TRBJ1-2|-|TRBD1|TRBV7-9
CASSLGDRGPLF
TGTGCCAGCAGCTTAGGGGACAGGGGTCCCCTTTTC
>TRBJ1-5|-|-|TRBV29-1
CSVEVTAGGNQPQHF
TGCAGCGTTGAAGTGACAGCGGGGGGCAATCAGCCCCAGCATTTT
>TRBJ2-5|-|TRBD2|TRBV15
CATSTVKREEGETQYF
TGTGCCACCAGCACAGTAAAGCGGGAGGAGGGGGAGACCCAGTACTTC
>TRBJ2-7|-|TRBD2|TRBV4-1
CASSQEGTSGSEYF
TGCGCCAGCAGCCAAGAGGGGACTAGCGGTTCTGAGTACTTC
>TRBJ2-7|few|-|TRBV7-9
CASSSGRLDEDEQYF
TGTGCCAGCAGCTCGGGTAGACTAGACGAGGACGAGCAGTACTTC
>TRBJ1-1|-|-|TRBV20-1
CSAETGGGPEAFF
TGCAGTGCGGAAACCGGAGGGGGGCCTGAAGCTTTCTTT
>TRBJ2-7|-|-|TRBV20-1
CSARDLAISSYEQYF
TGCAGTGCTAGAGATCTCGCGATTAGCTCCTACGAGCAGTACTTC
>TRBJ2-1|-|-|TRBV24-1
CATSDFEGEPYNEQFF
TGTGCCACCAGTGATTTTGAAGGCGAACCCTACAATGAGCAGTTCTTC
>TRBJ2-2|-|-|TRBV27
CASTLGGPNTGELFF
TGTGCCAGCACCCTGGGGGGGCCGAACACCGGGGAGCTGTTTTTT
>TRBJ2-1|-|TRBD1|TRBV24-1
CATSGLTGGADSEQFF
TGTGCCACCAGCGGACTAACAGGGGGCGCGGATAGTGAGCAGTTCTTC
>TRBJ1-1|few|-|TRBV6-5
CASSYSWGKAFF
TGTGCCAGCAGTTATTCCTGGGGTAAAGCTTTCTTT